The clone carrying this T cell receptor beta chain was seen repeatedly, ten times or more. These data are taken from a study of regulatory T cells in long-lasting Graves disease. V gave up 0 bases and J gave up 9 bases, with 17 bases separating them. CDR1 is MNHNS, CDR2 SASEGT, per germline. The CDR3 length is 15 residues. Time point of the sample: newly diagnosed GD, antithyroid drugs for less than 3 months. RNA extracted from PBMCs served as the sequencing template. Graves' disease diagnosis relied on American Thyroid Association guidelines. HTBI primers from iRepertoire and Arm-PCR of CDR3 regions yielded the TCR beta libraries. Each CDR3 protein is one row after TCRdb ran MiXCR on the multiplex PCR reads. The sample contains over 400,000 distinct CDR3 sequences, 12% to 15% of which appear only once. The data were also submitted as part of a second study, on T cells in Graves' hyperthyroidism and ophthalmopathy.

This material consisted of peripheral blood mononuclear cells (PBMCs), taken at new diagnosis, from a patient treated with antithyroid drugs. The chain has TRBV6-1 and TRBJ2-5; D is perhaps TRBD2 (6 bases). This sequence was found in a woman between 50 and 59 years old with Graves disease. The CDR3 DNA reads as TGTGCCAGCAGTGAAGCGCTTTCGACGACGGGGGCCCAGTACTTC. This gives the protein CASSEALSTTGAQYF.